This T cell receptor beta chain was documented in a study of shared T cell receptors in the human thymus. CDR1 is LGHNA, CDR2 YSLEER, per germline. Trimming removed 2 bases at V and 4 bases at J, with 20 bases between. The CDR3 loop spans 18 amino acids. In its sample, this clone was seen a few times. Clones were sequenced by immunoSEQ multiplex PCR, and TCRdb holds only the in-frame ones, with some missing. Among hundreds of thousands of clones, around 82% were seen once, and the ten largest hold about 0.013%. This same sample was also part of a study on human thymus T cells. As that study records: Thymic and blood repertoires appeared to carry a bias in their V and J gene usage.

This TCR was sampled from a boy under two years old with a congenital heart defect. Sequenced input: thymocytes. The chain recombines TRBV4-3 with TRBJ1-4; the D is unclear. CDR3 DNA sequence: TGCGCCAGCAGCCAAAGGAGTTCTGAGGAGGGCGATAATGAAAAACTGTTTTTT. Its protein is CASSQRSSEEGDNEKLFF.